These T cell receptor beta chains were read from a single sample in a study of shared clonotypes between healthy human individuals. The assay was immunoSEQ multiplex PCR, and TCRdb's table has in-frame clones only and misses some. The data show some 2,400,000 clones, roughly 95% seen once. Material: naive CD4+ T cells sorted from blood. These receptors came from a young man in good health. Both conserved end residues are part of each CDR3. The D gene is left open where the match is weak. Clone size, where shown, is once, few, many, or a class for clones that have expanded.

clone size,D gene,J gene,V gene,CDR3 protein,CDR3 DNA
-,-,TRBJ2-2,TRBV5-1,CASSLAGAHGELFF,TGCGCCAGCAGCTTGGCCGGGGCTCACGGGGAGCTGTTTTTT
once,-,TRBJ2-3,TRBV30,CAWSRDTTDTQYF,TGTGCCTGGAGTCGGGACACCACAGATACGCAGTATTTT
-,-,TRBJ1-1,TRBV6-4,CASRGQGSPEAFF,TGTGCCAGCAGGGGGCAGGGGTCCCCTGAAGCTTTCTTT
-,TRBD1,TRBJ1-2,TRBV29-1,CSVEQGAWSTF,TGCAGCGTTGAACAGGGGGCCTGGTCCACCTTC
-,TRBD1,TRBJ2-1,TRBV11-3,CASRDSANEQFF,TGTGCCAGCCGGGACAGTGCGAACGAGCAGTTCTTC
once,-,TRBJ2-1,TRBV28,CASSFGAGQFF,TGTGCCAGCAGTTTTGGGGCTGGCCAGTTCTTC
-,TRBD2,TRBJ2-2,TRBV15,CATSRDGLAGYTGELFF,TGTGCCACCAGCAGAGATGGACTAGCGGGGTACACCGGGGAGCTGTTTTTT
-,TRBD2,TRBJ2-7,TRBV5-1,CASSLSSGVGYEQYF,TGCGCCAGCAGCTTGTCGAGCGGGGTTGGCTACGAGCAGTACTTC
-,-,TRBJ2-5,TRBV7-8,CASEQGRETQYF,TGTGCCAGCGAACAGGGTCGAGAGACCCAGTACTTC
-,-,TRBJ2-1,TRBV28,CASGSRRLYNEQFF,TGTGCCAGCGGCTCTAGGAGGTTATACAATGAGCAGTTCTTC
-,-,TRBJ1-2,TRBV30,CAWGTDVYGYTF,TGTGCCTGGGGGACGGATGTCTATGGCTACACCTTC
-,TRBD1,TRBJ1-6,TRBV28,CATRTGNSPLHF,TGTGCCACCAGGACAGGAAATTCACCCCTCCACTTT
-,-,TRBJ2-1,TRBV5-1,CASSPGTVYNEQFF,TGCGCCAGCAGCCCCGGAACAGTTTACAATGAGCAGTTCTTC
-,TRBD1,TRBJ2-6,TRBV6-1,CASSGRGPGANVLTF,TGTGCCAGCAGTGGCAGGGGGCCTGGGGCCAACGTCCTGACTTTC
-,-,TRBJ1-2,TRBV5-8,CASSPFTGTIGYTF,TGTGCCAGCAGCCCTTTCACAGGGACTATCGGCTACACCTTC
-,-,TRBJ1-1,TRBV7-8,CASSPRGGVNTEAFF,TGTGCCAGCAGCCCCCGCGGAGGGGTGAACACTGAAGCTTTCTTT